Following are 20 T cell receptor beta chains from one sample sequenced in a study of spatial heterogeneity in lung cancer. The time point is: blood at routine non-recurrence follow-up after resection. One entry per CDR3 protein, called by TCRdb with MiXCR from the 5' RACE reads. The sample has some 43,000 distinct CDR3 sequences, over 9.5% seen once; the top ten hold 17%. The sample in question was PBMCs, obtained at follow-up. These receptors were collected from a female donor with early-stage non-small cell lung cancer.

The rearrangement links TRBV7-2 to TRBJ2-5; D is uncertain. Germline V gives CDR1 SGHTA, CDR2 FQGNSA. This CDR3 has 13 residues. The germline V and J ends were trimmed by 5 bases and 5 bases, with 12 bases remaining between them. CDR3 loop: CASSRGRLETQYF. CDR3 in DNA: TGTGCCAGCAGCCGCGGCAGGCTTGAGACCCAGTACTTC.

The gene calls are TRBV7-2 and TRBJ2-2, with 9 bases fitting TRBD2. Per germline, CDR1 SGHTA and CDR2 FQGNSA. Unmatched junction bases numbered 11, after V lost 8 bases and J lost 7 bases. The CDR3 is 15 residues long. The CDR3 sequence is CASPRRGGLVGELFF. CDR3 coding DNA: TGTGCCAGCCCGCGGCGGGGGGGCCTGGTCGGGGAGCTGTTTTTT.

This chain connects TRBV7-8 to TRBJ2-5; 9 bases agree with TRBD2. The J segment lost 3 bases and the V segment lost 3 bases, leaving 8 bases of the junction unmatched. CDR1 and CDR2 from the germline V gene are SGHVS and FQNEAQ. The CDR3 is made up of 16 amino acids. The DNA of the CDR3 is TGTGCCAGCAGCTTCTTGCGCGGGGGGGCCAAAGAGACCCAGTACTTC. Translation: CASSFLRGGAKETQYF.

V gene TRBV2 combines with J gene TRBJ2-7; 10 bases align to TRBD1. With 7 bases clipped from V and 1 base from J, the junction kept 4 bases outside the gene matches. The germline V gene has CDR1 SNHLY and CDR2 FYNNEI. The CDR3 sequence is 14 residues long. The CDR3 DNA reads TGTGCCAGCACCGGACAGGGGGATTCCTACGAGCAGTACTTC. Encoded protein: CASTGQGDSYEQYF.

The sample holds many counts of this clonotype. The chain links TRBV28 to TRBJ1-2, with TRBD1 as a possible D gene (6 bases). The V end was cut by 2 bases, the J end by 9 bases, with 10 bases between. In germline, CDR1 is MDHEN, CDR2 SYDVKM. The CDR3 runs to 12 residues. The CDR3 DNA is TGTGCCAGCAGTTTACCGACAGGCAGCTACACCTTC. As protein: CASSLPTGSYTF.

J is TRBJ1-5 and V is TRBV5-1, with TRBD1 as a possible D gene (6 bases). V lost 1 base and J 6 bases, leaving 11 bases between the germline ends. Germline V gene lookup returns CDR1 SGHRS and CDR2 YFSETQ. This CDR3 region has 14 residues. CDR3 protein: CASSLRTGIQPQHF. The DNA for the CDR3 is TGCGCCAGCAGCTTGCGAACAGGGATTCAGCCCCAGCATTTT.

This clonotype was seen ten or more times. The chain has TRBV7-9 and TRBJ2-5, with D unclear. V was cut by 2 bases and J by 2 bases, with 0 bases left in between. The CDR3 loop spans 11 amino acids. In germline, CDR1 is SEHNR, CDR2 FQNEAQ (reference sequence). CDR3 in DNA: TGTGCCAGCAGCTTACAAGAGACCCAGTACTTC. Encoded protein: CASSLQETQYF.

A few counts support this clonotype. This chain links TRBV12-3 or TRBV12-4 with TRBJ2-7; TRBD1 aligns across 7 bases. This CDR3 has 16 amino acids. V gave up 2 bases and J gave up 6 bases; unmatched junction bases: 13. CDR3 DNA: TGTGCCAGCAGTTTATATGTGGGGACAGTCAACCGCGAGCAGTACTTC. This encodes CASSLYVGTVNREQYF.

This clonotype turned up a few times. For the CDR3, the DNA is TGTGCCAGCAGCTTGAAGGGTACCAATCAGCCCCAGCATTTT. Amino acids: CASSLKGTNQPQHF. The rearrangement joins TRBV5-5 to TRBJ1-5; D gene ambiguous. The CDR3 sequence is 14 residues long. V lost 1 base, J lost 3 bases, and 8 bases lay in between. CDR1 is SGHKS, CDR2 YYEKEE, per germline (reference sequence).

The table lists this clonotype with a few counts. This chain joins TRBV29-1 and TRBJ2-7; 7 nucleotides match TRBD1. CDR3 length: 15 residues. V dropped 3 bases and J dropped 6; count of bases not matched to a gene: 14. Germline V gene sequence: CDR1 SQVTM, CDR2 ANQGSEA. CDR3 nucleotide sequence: TGCAGCGTTGATTATGACAGGGACAAATTTTTCGAGCAGTACTTC. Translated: CSVDYDRDKFFEQYF.

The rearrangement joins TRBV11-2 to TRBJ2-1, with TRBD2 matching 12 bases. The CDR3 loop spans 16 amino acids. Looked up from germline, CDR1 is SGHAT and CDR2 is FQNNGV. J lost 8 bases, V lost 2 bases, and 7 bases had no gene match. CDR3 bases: TGTGCCAGCAGCTTAAGCTCTAGCGGGGGGGCCGATGAGCAGTTCTTC. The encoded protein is CASSLSSSGGADEQFF.

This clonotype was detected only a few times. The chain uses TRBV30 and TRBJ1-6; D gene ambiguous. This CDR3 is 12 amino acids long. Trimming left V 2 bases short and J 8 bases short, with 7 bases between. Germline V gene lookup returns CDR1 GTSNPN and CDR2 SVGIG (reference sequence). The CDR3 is CAWSLTDSPLHF. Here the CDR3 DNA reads TGTGCCTGGAGTTTAACCGATTCACCCCTCCACTTT.

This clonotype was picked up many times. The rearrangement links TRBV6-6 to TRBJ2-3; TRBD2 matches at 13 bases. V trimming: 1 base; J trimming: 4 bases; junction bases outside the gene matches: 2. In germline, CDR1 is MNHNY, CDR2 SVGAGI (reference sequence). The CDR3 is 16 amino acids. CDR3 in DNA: TGTGCCAGCAGTTACTTCGGACTAGCGGGGGCAGATACGCAGTATTTT. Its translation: CASSYFGLAGADTQYF.

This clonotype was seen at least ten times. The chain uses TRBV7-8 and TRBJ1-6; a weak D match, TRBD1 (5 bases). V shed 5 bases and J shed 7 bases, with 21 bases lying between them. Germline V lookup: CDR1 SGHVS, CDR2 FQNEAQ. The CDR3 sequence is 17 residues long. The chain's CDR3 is CASSVSRALGSNSPLHF. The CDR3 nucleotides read TGTGCCAGCAGCGTTTCCAGGGCTCTTGGAAGCAATTCACCCCTCCACTTT.

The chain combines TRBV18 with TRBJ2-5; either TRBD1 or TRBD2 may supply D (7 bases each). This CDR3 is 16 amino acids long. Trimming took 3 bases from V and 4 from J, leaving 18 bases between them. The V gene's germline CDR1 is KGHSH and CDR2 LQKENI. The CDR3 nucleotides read TGTGCCAGCTCACCCCCCTCAGGGGGGGGCCCAGAGACCCAGTACTTC. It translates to CASSPPSGGGPETQYF.

The CDR3 DNA is TGTGCCAGCAGCTTAGAGTCGAGTTACAATGAGCAGTTCTTC. Translation gives CASSLESSYNEQFF. The chain joins TRBV7-2 to TRBJ2-1; D ambiguous. Germline V lookup: CDR1 SGHTA, CDR2 FQGNSA. V gave up 1 base and J gave up 4 bases, with 8 bases separating them. The CDR3 consists of 14 residues. Full variable domain (missing parts from reference TRBV7-2 and TRBJ2-1): GAGVSQSPSNKVTEKGKDVELRCDPISGHTALYWYRQSLGQGLEFLIYFQGNSAPDKSGLPSDRFSAERTGGSVSTLTIQRTQQEDSAVYLCASSLESSYNEQFFGPGTRLTVL.

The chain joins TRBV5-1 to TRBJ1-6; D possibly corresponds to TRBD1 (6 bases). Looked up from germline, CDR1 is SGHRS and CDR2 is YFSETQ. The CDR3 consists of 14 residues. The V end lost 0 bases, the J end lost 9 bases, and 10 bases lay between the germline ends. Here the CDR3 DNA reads TGCGCCAGCAGCTTGGCCACAGGGAGTTCACCCCTCCACTTT. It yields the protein CASSLATGSSPLHF.

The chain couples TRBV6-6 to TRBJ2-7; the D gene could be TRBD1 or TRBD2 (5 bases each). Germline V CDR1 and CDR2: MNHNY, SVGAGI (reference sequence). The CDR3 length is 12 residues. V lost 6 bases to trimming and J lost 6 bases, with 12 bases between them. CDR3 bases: TGTGCCAGCAGCAGAGGGCAGGGCGAGCAGTACTTC. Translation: CASSRGQGEQYF.

CDR3 sequence (DNA): TGCGCCAGCAGTGAGTCGGGGGCGTCTGGAAACACCATATATTTT. Translating it yields CASSESGASGNTIYF. The gene calls are TRBV10-1 and TRBJ1-3, with a weak D call TRBD1 (6 bases). The CDR3 spans 15 residues. Trimming shortened V by 0 bases and J by 1 base, and 7 bases separated the two germline ends. Looked up from germline, CDR1 is WNHNN and CDR2 is SYGVQD (reference sequence).

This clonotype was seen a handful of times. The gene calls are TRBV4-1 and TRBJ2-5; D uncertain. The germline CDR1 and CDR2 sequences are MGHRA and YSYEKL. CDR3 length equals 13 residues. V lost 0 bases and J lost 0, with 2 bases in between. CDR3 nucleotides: TGCGCCAGCAGCCAAGACCACCAAGAGACCCAGTACTTC. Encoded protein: CASSQDHQETQYF.